This T cell receptor beta chain is drawn from a study of T-cell reconstitution after alpha-beta-depleted transplantation in children listed by TCRdb under 2016. Describing the broader study: T-cell immune reconstitution after TCRalphabeta/CD19-depleted allogeneic hematopoietic cell transplantation in children was quantitatively tracked in the study by means of TCR repertoire profiling.

Relative to its sample, this clonotype is medium-sized (0.01 to 0.1%). The target of this receptor is not known. Base qualities are missing; no much larger clone stands one base away. The library was generated by PCR. Instrument used: Illumina HiSeq 2500. Molecular barcoding was employed in the preparation of TCR libraries, with unique molecular identifiers being used to normalize TCRbeta repertoire quantification. Clones were called with MiXCR by TCRdb after fastp trimmed the public reads at Q25, and only in-frame beta chains were retained. Identical CDR3 protein sequences are pooled into one entry, listed with their most common genes and DNA. The table for this sample lists approximately 34,000 distinct CDR3 sequences; under 6.5% of them were counted only once. The ten largest account for over 25% of the sample. The investigation overall reported the following: About two months after transplant, the apparently early recovery of alphabetaT-cell counts reportedly depended on just several hundred clones that had expanded rapidly and came from non-depleted graft cells. Hyperexpanded clone frequencies declined over subsequent months; after one year, T-cell counts and TCRbeta diversity were mostly attributed to newly produced T cells. The high TCRbeta diversity at day 60 in some patients was ascribed to recipient T cells and intrathymic progenitors that had survived conditioning.

The cysteine opens and the phenylalanine closes a CDR3 of 11 amino acids. Left in the record is the CDR3 DNA by itself, 33 bases read in frame from the first base. V is clipped by 1 base and J by 5 bases, and the sequence between their germline boundaries is 3 bases long. CDR1 and CDR2 were assigned from the germline V gene as SGHDT and YYEEEE. The label giving this sample's time point can be read as: day 60 (about 2 months) after transplantation. This sample's treatment or condition label indicates: allogeneic hematopoietic cell transplantation with graft depleted of TCRalphabeta T cells and CD19 B cells. The children who served as transplant recipients had been given grafts of TCRalphabeta/CD19-depleted allogeneic hematopoietic cells.

Here the sequenced sample was peripheral blood, taken 60 days after TCRalphabeta/CD19-depleted stem cell transplant. The TCR was taken from a child under three years old who had a stem cell transplant for acute myeloid leukemia, so the T cells may come from the graft donor. Recombination connected TRBV5-6 to TRBJ2-5, with no confidently assigned D gene. The CDR3: CASSLMETQYF. The sequenced DNA is TGTGCCAGCAGCTTGATGGAGACCCAGTACTTC. With the rest looked up from the reference TRBV5-6 and TRBJ2-5 genes rather than sequenced, the full variable domain is DAGVTQSPTHLIKTRGQQVTLRCSPKSGHDTVSWYQQALGQGPQFIFQYYEEEERQRGNFPDRFSGHQFPNYSSELNVNALLLGDSALYLCASSLMETQYFGPGTRLLVL.